This T cell receptor (beta chain) was sequenced for a study of early T cells in non-severe SARS-CoV-2 infection. Individual cDNA molecules were tagged with unique molecular identifiers, the study reported. TCRdb re-called the 5' RACE reads through MiXCR, storing one row per CDR3 protein. This sample carries more than 70,000 distinct CDR3 sequences, around 15% of them seen once, and the ten largest clones take roughly an eighth. The V end lost 2 bases, the J end lost 2 bases, and 6 bases lay between the germline ends. CDR1 is MNHEY, CDR2 SVGAGI, per germline. The length of the CDR3 is 13 residues. Material: whole blood. This receptor was taken from an adult who was a healthcare worker with PCR-confirmed SARS-CoV-2 infection or an uninfected control (not recorded which). J is TRBJ1-1 and V is TRBV6-5; TRBD1 is a possible D gene (5 bases). The CDR3 coding sequence is TGTGCCAGCAGTTACGGACATAACACTGAAGCTTTCTTT. Protein: CASSYGHNTEAFF.